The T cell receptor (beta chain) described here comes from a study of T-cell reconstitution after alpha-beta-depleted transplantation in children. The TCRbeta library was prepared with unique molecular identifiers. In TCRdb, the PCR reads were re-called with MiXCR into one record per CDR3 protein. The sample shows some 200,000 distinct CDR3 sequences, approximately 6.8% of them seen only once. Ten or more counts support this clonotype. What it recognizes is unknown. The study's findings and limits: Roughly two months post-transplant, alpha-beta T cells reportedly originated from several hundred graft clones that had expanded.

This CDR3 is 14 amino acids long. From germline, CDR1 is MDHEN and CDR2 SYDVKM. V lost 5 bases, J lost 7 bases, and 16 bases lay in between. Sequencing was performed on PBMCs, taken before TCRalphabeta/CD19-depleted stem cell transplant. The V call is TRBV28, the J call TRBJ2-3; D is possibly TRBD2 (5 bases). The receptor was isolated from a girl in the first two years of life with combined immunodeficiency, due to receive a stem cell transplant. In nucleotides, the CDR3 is TGTGCCAGCAGTCCCCGGACCCCCGGGAATACGCAGTATTTT. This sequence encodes CASSPRTPGNTQYF.